This record covers a single T cell receptor beta chain. The CDR3 totals 18 residues. Germline lookup yields CDR1 KGHSH and CDR2 LQKENI. V lost 0 bases, J lost 2 bases, and 7 bases stayed unmatched. This entry comes from a study of technical replicates of blood from a few donors. Method: immunoSEQ multiplex PCR; TCRdb's copy keeps in-frame clones and lacks some. The sample consists of 13,000 or so clones, 85% to 95% of them appearing once. Specimen: PBMCs. The TCR originated in a human donor in good health. The chain couples TRBV18 to TRBJ2-7; TRBD2 aligns across 13 bases. The CDR3 loop reads CASSPPTGTSGIAYEQYF. In nucleotides, the CDR3 is TGTGCCAGCTCACCACCAACCGGGACTAGCGGGATCGCCTACGAGCAGTACTTC.